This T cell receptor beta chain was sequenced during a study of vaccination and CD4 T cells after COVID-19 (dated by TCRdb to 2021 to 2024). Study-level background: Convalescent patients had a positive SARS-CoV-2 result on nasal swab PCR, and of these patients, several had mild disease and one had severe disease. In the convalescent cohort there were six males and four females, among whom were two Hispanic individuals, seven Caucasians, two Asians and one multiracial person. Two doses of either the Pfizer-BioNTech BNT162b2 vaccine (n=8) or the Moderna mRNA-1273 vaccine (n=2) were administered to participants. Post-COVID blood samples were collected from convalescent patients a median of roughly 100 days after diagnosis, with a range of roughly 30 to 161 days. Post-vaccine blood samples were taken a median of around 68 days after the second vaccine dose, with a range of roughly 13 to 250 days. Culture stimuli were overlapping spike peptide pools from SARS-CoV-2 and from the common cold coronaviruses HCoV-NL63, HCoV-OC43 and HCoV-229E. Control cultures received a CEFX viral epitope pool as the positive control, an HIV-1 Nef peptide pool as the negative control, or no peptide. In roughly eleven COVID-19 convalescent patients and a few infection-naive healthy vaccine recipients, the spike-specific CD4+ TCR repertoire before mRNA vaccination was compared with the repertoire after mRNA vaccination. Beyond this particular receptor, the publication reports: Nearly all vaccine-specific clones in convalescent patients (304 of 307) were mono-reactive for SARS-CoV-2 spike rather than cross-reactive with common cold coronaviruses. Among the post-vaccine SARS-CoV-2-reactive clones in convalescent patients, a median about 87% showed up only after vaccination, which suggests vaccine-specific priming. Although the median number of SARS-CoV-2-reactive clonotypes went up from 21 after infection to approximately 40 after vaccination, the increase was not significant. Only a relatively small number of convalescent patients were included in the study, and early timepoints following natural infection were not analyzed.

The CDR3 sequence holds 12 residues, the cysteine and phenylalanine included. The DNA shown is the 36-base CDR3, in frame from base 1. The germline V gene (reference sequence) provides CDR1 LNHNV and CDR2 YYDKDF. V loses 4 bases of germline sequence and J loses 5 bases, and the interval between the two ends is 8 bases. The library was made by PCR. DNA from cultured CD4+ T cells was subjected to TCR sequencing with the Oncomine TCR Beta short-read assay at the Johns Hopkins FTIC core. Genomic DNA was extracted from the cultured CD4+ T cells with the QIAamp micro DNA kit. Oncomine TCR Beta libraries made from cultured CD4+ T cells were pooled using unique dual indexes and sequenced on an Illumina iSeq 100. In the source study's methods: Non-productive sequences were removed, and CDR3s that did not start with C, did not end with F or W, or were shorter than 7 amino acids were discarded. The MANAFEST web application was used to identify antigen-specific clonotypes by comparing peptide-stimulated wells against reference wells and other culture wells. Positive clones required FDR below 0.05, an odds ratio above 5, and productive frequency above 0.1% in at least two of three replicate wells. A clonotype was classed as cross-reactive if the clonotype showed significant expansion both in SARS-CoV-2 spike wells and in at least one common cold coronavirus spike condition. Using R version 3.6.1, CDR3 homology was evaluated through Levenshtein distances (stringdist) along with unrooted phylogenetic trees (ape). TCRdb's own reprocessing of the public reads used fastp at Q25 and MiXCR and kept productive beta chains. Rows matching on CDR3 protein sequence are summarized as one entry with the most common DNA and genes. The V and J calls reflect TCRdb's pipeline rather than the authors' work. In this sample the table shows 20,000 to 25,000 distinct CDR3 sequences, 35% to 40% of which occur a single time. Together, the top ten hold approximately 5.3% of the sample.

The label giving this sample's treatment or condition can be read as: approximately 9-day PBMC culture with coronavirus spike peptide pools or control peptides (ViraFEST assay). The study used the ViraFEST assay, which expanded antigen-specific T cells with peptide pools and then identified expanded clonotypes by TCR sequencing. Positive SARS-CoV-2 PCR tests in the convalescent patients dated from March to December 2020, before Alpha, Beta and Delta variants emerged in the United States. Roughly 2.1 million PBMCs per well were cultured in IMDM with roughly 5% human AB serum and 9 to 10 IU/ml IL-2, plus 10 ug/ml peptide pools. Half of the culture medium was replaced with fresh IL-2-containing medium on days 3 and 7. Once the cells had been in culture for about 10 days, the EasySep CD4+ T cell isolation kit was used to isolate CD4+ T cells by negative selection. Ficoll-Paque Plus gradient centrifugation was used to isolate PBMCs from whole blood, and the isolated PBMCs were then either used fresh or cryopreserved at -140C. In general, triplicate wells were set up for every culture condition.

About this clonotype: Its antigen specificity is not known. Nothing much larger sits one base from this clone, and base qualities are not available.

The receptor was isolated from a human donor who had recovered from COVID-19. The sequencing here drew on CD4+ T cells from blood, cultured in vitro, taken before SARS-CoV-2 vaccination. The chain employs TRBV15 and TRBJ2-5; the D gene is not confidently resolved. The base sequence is TGTGCCACCAGCAACCTTGGGGAGACCCAGTACTTC. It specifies CATSNLGETQYF. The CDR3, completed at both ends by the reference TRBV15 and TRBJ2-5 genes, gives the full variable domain DAMVIQNPRYQVTQFGKPVTLSCSQTLNHNVMYWYQQKSSQAPKLLFHYYDKDFNNEADTPDNFQSRRPNTSFCFLDIRSPGLGDTAMYLCATSNLGETQYFGPGTRLLVL.